A single sample gave rise to the 9 T cell receptor beta chains below, sequenced in a study of cytotoxic CD8 clonotypes in ibrutinib-treated CLL (dated by TCRdb to about 2021). Sample time point, as interpreted from the label and publication: progressive disease on ibrutinib. Library preparation employed the immunoSEQ multiplex PCR assay. Here the immuneACCESS table is served through TCRdb, limited to in-frame sequences with V and J called. Missing clones are a known gap in these copies; in checked studies unresolved V genes cover under half, and the rest lacks a known reason. The sample table holds around 77,000 clones, of which about 84% were seen once. Under 8.5% of the sample is in the top ten clones. The sample in question was PBMCs, obtained at disease progression, from a patient treated with ibrutinib. The receptors were gathered from a human donor with chronic lymphocytic leukemia.

The V and J genes are TRBV29-1 and TRBJ1-3, with D tentatively TRBD1 (5 bases). Germline V lookup: CDR1 SQVTM, CDR2 ANQGSEA. V shed 6 bases and J shed 3 bases, with 6 bases lying between them. The CDR3 sequence is 11 residues long. The CDR3 loop reads CSVRVGNTIYF. For the CDR3, the DNA is TGCAGCGTCAGGGTTGGAAACACCATATATTTT.

Details on this clone: This CDR3 is also generated by other DNA sequences in the sample. This rearrangement joins TRBV6-1 to TRBJ1-4; 8 nucleotides align to TRBD1. Germline trimming cut 7 bases from V and 7 bases from J; bases unmatched to any gene: 5. Germline V gives CDR1 MNHNS, CDR2 SASEGT. This CDR3 has 13 amino acids. The chain's CDR3 is CASTDRESEKLFF. The CDR3 DNA follows: TGTGCCAGCACGGACAGGGAAAGTGAAAAACTGTTTTTT.

This rearrangement joins TRBV19 to TRBJ1-2; possibly TRBD1 for D (6 bases). The CDR3 runs to 14 residues. From germline, CDR1 is LNHDA and CDR2 SQIVND (reference sequence). Between the trimmed V and J ends, which lost 7 bases and 0 bases, there was a span of 12 bases. The CDR3 sequence: CASTRDTTNYGYTF. Written as DNA, the CDR3 is TGTGCCAGTACCAGGGACACCACTAACTATGGCTACACCTTC.

This chain uses TRBV11-3 with TRBJ2-1; the D call may be TRBD1 or TRBD2 (5 bases each). Germline CDR1 reads SGHNT; CDR2 reads YENEEA. CDR3 length: 15 residues. V gave up 3 bases and J gave up 0 bases, with 9 bases separating them. The CDR3 DNA reads TGTGCCAGCAGCTTCGGGGCGAGCTCCTACAATGAGCAGTTCTTC. Translated, it gives CASSFGASSYNEQFF.

V gene TRBV11-3 combines with J gene TRBJ2-1; D might be TRBD2 (7 bases). CDR3 length: 16 amino acids. The V end lost 5 bases, the J end lost 0 bases, and 14 bases lay between the germline ends. CDR1 and CDR2 (germline): SGHNT, YENEEA. The CDR3 loop is CASSTGRVSSYNEQFF. The CDR3 DNA follows: TGTGCCAGCAGCACAGGGAGGGTGAGCTCCTACAATGAGCAGTTCTTC.

V gene TRBV5-6 combines with J gene TRBJ1-5; no clear D. CDR1 and CDR2 (germline): SGHDT, YYEEEE. V lost 1 base and J lost 6, with 11 bases in between. The CDR3 loop spans 14 amino acids. Here the CDR3 DNA reads TGTGCCAGCAGCTTGCGTTCCGGGTCTCAGCCCCAGCATTTT. Translated: CASSLRSGSQPQHF.

The rearrangement joins TRBV7-8 to TRBJ1-6; perhaps TRBD1 as D (5 bases). Trimming pared 1 base from V and 9 bases from J, leaving 16 bases between. The CDR3 is 16 amino acids. In germline, CDR1 is SGHVS, CDR2 FQNEAQ. The CDR3 loop is CASSLESRGGGSPLHF. The CDR3 DNA follows: TGTGCCAGCAGCTTAGAGTCGAGGGGCGGGGGTTCACCCCTCCACTTT.

This chain connects TRBV19 to TRBJ2-3; 8 bases line up with TRBD1. Losses at the gene ends were 3 bases for V and 5 bases for J; bases not matched to a gene: 7. This CDR3 contains 15 residues. Per germline, CDR1 LNHDA and CDR2 SQIVND (reference sequence). CDR3 sequence reads: CASSIFQGAGDTQYF. The CDR3 coding sequence is TGTGCCAGTAGTATCTTTCAGGGGGCGGGAGATACGCAGTATTTT.

The CDR3 reads CATSIGLAENRNEQFF. CDR3 nucleotide sequence: TGTGCCACCAGCATTGGACTAGCGGAGAACCGAAATGAGCAGTTCTTC. The chain is built from TRBV15 and TRBJ2-1; 10 bases match TRBD2. Germline V gene data show CDR1 as LNHNV and CDR2 as YYDKDF (reference sequence). The CDR3 is made up of 16 amino acids. Germline trimming cut 4 bases from V and 7 bases from J; bases unmatched to any gene: 10.